The 14 T cell receptor beta chains reported below all come from one sample, sequenced in a study of chemoradiotherapy in HPV16-positive cancers. Sequencing used immunoSEQ multiplex PCR; TCRdb keeps in-frame clones, though not all of them. The table records fewer than 40,000 clones, around four fifths of them present only once. The material sequenced was blood, taken from a patient who underwent chemoradiotherapy. The receptors were gathered from a human donor with HPV-associated anogenital cancer.

This chain links TRBV2 with TRBJ2-3, with D uncertain. CDR3 length: 11 amino acids. Germline values: CDR1 SNHLY, CDR2 FYNNEI. V was trimmed by 8 bases and J by 7 bases, leaving 10 bases between them. In DNA form, the CDR3 reads TGTGCCAGCGGATACTCAAATACGCAGTATTTT. This encodes CASGYSNTQYF.

The V and J genes are TRBV2 and TRBJ2-1; D remains ambiguous. V was shortened by 6 bases and J by 9 bases, with 18 bases between the two germline ends. The CDR3 has 14 amino acids. The germline gives CDR1 SNHLY, CDR2 FYNNEI. This CDR3 is CASRRTKDGGEQFF. Here the CDR3 DNA reads TGTGCCAGCAGAAGAACGAAAGATGGCGGTGAGCAGTTCTTC.

The chain recombines TRBV10-3 with TRBJ1-1; TRBD1 might be the D (5 bases). Germline CDR1 reads ENHRY; CDR2 reads SYGVKD. V lost 7 bases and J lost 1, with 10 bases in between. The CDR3 sequence is 13 residues long. CDR3 region: CAIKGLQNTEAFF. CDR3 bases: TGTGCCATCAAGGGACTTCAGAACACTGAAGCTTTCTTT.

The V gene is TRBV11-2, the J gene TRBJ2-7; D gene ambiguous. CDR1 is SGHAT, CDR2 FQNNGV, per germline. V lost 5 bases, J lost 2 bases, and 16 bases lay in between. This CDR3 comprises 15 residues. The CDR3 region is CASSAPYNLPYEQYF. The CDR3 DNA is TGTGCCAGCAGCGCCCCCTACAACCTACCCTACGAGCAGTACTTC.

This clone appeared once. The V call is TRBV11-3, the J call TRBJ2-3; TRBD2 aligns across 11 bases. Germline loops: CDR1 SGHNT, CDR2 YENEEA. Losses at the gene ends were 5 bases for V and 1 base for J; bases not matched to a gene: 8. This CDR3 is built from 17 residues. CDR3 region: CASSPSPLAGGTDTQYF. The CDR3 region has the DNA TGTGCCAGCAGCCCCAGCCCACTAGCGGGGGGCACAGATACGCAGTATTTT.

The gene calls are TRBV6-1 and TRBJ1-1; 10 bases line up with TRBD1. The germline V gene has CDR1 MNHNS and CDR2 SASEGT. The CDR3 consists of 14 residues. V shed 6 bases, J shed 7 bases, and the junction held 8 bases outside the gene matches. This chain's CDR3 is CASRPGQGGGEAFF. CDR3 bases: TGTGCCAGCAGACCCGGACAGGGGGGGGGTGAAGCTTTCTTT.

As concerns this clone: Other nucleotide sequences from this sample produce the same CDR3. CDR3 nucleotide sequence: TGTGCCATCAGGGACAGCTCTGGAAACACCATATATTTT. Its translation: CAIRDSSGNTIYF. The chain combines TRBV10-3 with TRBJ1-3, with TRBD1 as a possible D gene (6 bases). Between the trimmed V and J ends, which lost 6 bases and 0 bases, there was a span of 6 bases. CDR1 is ENHRY and CDR2 is SYGVKD in the germline V gene. The CDR3 is 13 amino acids.

This chain connects TRBV6-6 to TRBJ1-2, with unresolved D. The CDR3 extends over 13 amino acids. In germline, CDR1 is MNHNY, CDR2 SVGAGI (reference sequence). V was trimmed by 5 bases and J by 8 bases, leaving 15 bases between them. The CDR3 nucleotides read TGTGCCAGCAGTCCCCCCGGGCCCCCGGGCTACACCTTC. Its protein product is CASSPPGPPGYTF.

This clone came up once. The rearrangement links TRBV15 to TRBJ2-3, with D possibly TRBD2 on 6 matching bases. Trimming stripped 1 base from V and 0 bases from J, with 14 bases between. CDR3 length: 17 amino acids. CDR1 and CDR2 (germline): LNHNV, YYDKDF (reference sequence). Here the CDR3 DNA reads TGTGCCACCAGCAGAGCCGCCGTTGGGAGGAGCACAGATACGCAGTATTTT. Residues: CATSRAAVGRSTDTQYF.

The chain is built from TRBV29-1 and TRBJ1-6; D is unresolved. This CDR3 region has 14 residues. Trimming removed 6 bases at V and 6 bases at J, with 15 bases between. Germline lookup yields CDR1 SQVTM and CDR2 ANQGSEA. The CDR3 sequence: CSVRADRPNSPLHF. The CDR3 nucleotides read TGCAGCGTACGCGCAGACCGCCCTAATTCACCCCTCCACTTT.

The chain links TRBV6-1 to TRBJ1-5, with 9 nucleotides matching TRBD1. This CDR3 region has 15 residues. V was pared by 6 bases and J by 6 bases, with 9 bases of the junction left unmatched. The V gene's germline CDR1 is MNHNS and CDR2 SASEGT. CDR3 in amino acids: CASSVETGGPQPQHF. The CDR3 DNA sequence: TGTGCCAGCAGCGTAGAAACAGGGGGCCCTCAGCCCCAGCATTTT.

V is TRBV19 and J is TRBJ1-1, with D uncertain. The germline gives CDR1 LNHDA, CDR2 SQIVND (reference sequence). This CDR3 contains 12 residues. Deletions cut 3 bases from V and 2 bases from J, with 4 bases between. The CDR3 loop reads CASSIVNTEAFF. The CDR3 region has the DNA TGTGCCAGTAGTATCGTCAACACTGAAGCTTTCTTT.

This clone was observed a handful of times. The rearrangement uses TRBV5-8 and TRBJ2-7, with D tentatively TRBD2 (5 bases). This CDR3 is 15 amino acids long. Germline V gene sequence: CDR1 SGHTS, CDR2 YDEGEE. The V end lost 1 base, the J end lost 3 bases, and 14 bases lay between the germline ends. The CDR3 region has the DNA TGTGCCAGCAGCTTGAGTGTGAACGACTACTACGAGCAGTACTTC. Amino acid sequence: CASSLSVNDYYEQYF.

The sample holds a few counts of this clone. The chain combines TRBV30 with TRBJ2-7, with a tentative D call TRBD2 (5 bases). Germline CDR1 GTSNPN, CDR2 SVGIG (reference sequence). V was pared by 0 bases and J by 7 bases, with 10 bases between. This CDR3 has 12 amino acids. CDR3 sequence (DNA): TGTGCCTGGAGTGTCGGGGTTCGGGAGCAGTACTTC. Protein product: CAWSVGVREQYF.